The present T cell receptor (beta chain) was sequenced within a study of blood T cell repertoires in COVID-19 (dated by TCRdb to 2020 to 2021). Looking at the study overall: The collaborator samples originated in the United States, Italy and Spain and spanned the acute and convalescent phases of COVID-19. The material from the prospective study consisted of cDNA or gDNA derived from T cells, B-cell-depleted T cells, or PBMCs. Subjects who had been exposed to COVID-19, were actively infected with it, or had recovered from it provided the deeply sampled blood TCRbeta repertoires that made up the dataset. The repertoires were released in a freely available public database intended as a resource for research on the immune response to SARS-CoV-2. Samples came from the ongoing ImmuneRACE study (first 160 participants) plus 1,254 subjects from 6 global collaborators. A de-identified subject ID, COVID-19 status, age in years and sex were almost always included in the sample metadata. Where available, HLA class I and class II types were obtained from metadata supplied by the sample provider rather than from assay-based typing. Here is what the overall study found, with its caveats: The quantity of clinical and demographic metadata differed by source and by participant and was supplied without curation.

Participants in the prospective study were aged about 18 to 100 years, lived in 20 to 25 United States geographic areas, and enrolled through a virtual design. Cohort assignment in the prospective study relied on participant-reported clinical history from a screening survey and a study questionnaire. Recovered participants in ImmuneRACE Cohort 3 were defined by two consecutive negative NP/OP PCR tests, clearance by a healthcare professional, or resolution of symptoms. Each participant in the prospective study had whole blood, serum and a nasopharyngeal or oropharyngeal swab collected by mobile phlebotomists. Additional blood draws and questionnaires over an approximately 2-month period could optionally be provided by prospective study participants. Before DNA extraction, blood samples from the prospective study were shipped at room temperature or frozen. TCRbeta CDR3 regions were amplified from genomic DNA by means of the immunoSEQ Assay, a bias-controlled multiplex PCR. The paper's processing steps were these. Nucleated cell counts per sample were estimated from amplification of reference gene primers within the assay. To quantify the absolute abundance of each unique TCRbeta CDR3 rearrangement, sequence reads were collapsed and filtered. For each sample, productive Simpson clonality was calculated by taking the square root of Simpson's diversity index across productive rearrangements. Drawn from immuneACCESS, this table holds only the in-frame rearrangements with V and J called that TCRdb kept. Clones are partly lost; checked studies trace under half to an unresolved V gene and leave the rest unexplained. V, J and clone size are taken as reported in that table, and D and trimming were inferred from the DNA itself. This sample has 200,000 to 250,000 clones in its table, and nearly 90% of those were observed once. The top ten constitute 10% to 13% of the sample.

With respect to this clone: It has no known antigen specificity. Base-call qualities are not available, and no considerably larger clone is one nucleotide away.

Reading the germline V gene gives CDR1 MNHEY and CDR2 SVGAGI. Spanning cysteine to phenylalanine, the CDR3 consists of 15 amino acids. Only CDR3 DNA is held: 45 bases, read in frame from base 1. V is clipped by 1 base and J by 5 bases, and the sequence between their germline boundaries is 15 bases long. The clonotype was recovered from a man in his thirties or forties who had recovered from COVID-19. The V and J genes are TRBV6-5 and TRBJ2-7; a tentative D match to TRBD2 spans 6 bases. The sequenced sample consisted of PBMCs or T cells enriched from blood (not recorded which). In nucleotide form, the sequence is TGTGCCAGCAGTTACTTGGGCGGGGTCGGGGACGAGCAGTACTTC. Protein translation: CASSYLGGVGDEQYF.